Here is one T cell receptor beta chain with its context. TCRdb redid the calling of the PCR reads with MiXCR, one entry per CDR3 protein. The repertoire holds 15,000 to 20,000 distinct CDR3 sequences, with 42% as singletons. This sample is drawn from a study of tumor-infiltrating lymphocytes in oesophageal squamous cell carcinoma. V gave up 6 bases and J gave up 1 base; unmatched junction bases: 7. CDR3 length: 15 residues. Germline loops: CDR1 MNHGY, CDR2 SAAAGT. Sequencing was carried out using normal esophageal tissue next to the tumor. The rearrangement uses TRBV6-8 and TRBJ2-5; 8 positions match TRBD1. This receptor was identified in a female donor with esophageal squamous cell carcinoma. CDR3 sequence (DNA): TGTGCCAGCAGAATAAAAACAGGGGGCCAAGAGACCCAGTACTTC. Translation gives CASRIKTGGQETQYF.